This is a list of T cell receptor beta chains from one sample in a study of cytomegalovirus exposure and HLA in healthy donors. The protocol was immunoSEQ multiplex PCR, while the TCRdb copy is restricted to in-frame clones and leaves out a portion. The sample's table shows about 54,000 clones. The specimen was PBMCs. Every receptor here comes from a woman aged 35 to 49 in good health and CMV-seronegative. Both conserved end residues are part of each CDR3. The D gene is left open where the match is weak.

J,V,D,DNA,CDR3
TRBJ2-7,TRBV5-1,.,TGCGCCAGCAGCTTTGTGGGAGGTCGTCCCCGGTACGAGCAGTACTTC,CASSFVGGRPRYEQYF
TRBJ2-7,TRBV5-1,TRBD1,TGCGCCAGCAGTATGGGGGACAGTGCCTACGAGCAGTACTTC,CASSMGDSAYEQYF
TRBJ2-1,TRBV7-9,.,TGTGCCAGCAGCTTGAAGGGGGCGGGGGAGCAGTTCTTC,CASSLKGAGEQFF
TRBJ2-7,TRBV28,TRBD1,TGTGCCAGCAGTCATTACGCAGGGGGAAGCGAGCAGTACTTC,CASSHYAGGSEQYF
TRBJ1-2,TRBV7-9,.,TGTGCCAGCAGCTTAGTAACCAGCTATGGCTACACCTTC,CASSLVTSYGYTF
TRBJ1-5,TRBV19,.,TGTGCCAGTAGTGCGGGACTTAATCAGCCCCAGCATTTT,CASSAGLNQPQHF
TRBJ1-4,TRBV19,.,TGTGCCAGTAGCACCGCGACAGGAACCGGGAGGGAAAAACTGTTTTTT,CASSTATGTGREKLFF
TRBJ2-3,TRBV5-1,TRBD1,TGCGCCAGCAGCCCCGGGACAGGGATCACAGATACGCAGTATTTT,CASSPGTGITDTQYF
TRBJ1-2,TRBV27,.,TGTGCCAGCAGTTTTGGGGGGGCGTATGGCTACACCTTC,CASSFGGAYGYTF
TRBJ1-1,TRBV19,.,TGTGCCAGTATGAGGGGGGGCACGACTGAAGCTTTCTTT,CASMRGGTTEAFF
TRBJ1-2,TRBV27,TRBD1,TGTGCCAGCAGTTCATGGACAGGTGATAACTATGGCTACACCTTC,CASSSWTGDNYGYTF
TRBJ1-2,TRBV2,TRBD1,TGTGCCAGCAGGGAACAGGGGGCCCCCACTGGCTACACCTTC,CASREQGAPTGYTF
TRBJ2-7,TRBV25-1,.,TGTGCCAGCAGTCCAATCGGAGGGGCGAGTGAGCAGTACTTC,CASSPIGGASEQYF
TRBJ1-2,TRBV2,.,TGTGCCAGCAGTGATCAGGGGCGAGGCGGCTATGGCTACACCTTC,CASSDQGRGGYGYTF
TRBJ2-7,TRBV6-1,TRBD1,TGTGCCAGCAAACTTATGCTGGACAGGGGAGGCGAGCAGTACTTC,CASKLMLDRGGEQYF
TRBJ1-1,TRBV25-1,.,TGTGCCAGCAGTGAAGAGCCGATAAGAGGCCTAAACACTGAAGCTTTCTTT,CASSEEPIRGLNTEAFF
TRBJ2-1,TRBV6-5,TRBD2,TGTGCCAGCAGTCCCCCCATCGGGAGGGGTAACGAGCAGTTCTTC,CASSPPIGRGNEQFF
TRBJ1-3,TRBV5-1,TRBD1,TGCGCCAGCAGCCCGGGGACAGTAGGAAACACCATATATTTT,CASSPGTVGNTIYF
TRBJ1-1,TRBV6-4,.,TGTGCCAGCAGTGAAGAGCTGAACACTGAAGCTTTCTTT,CASSEELNTEAFF
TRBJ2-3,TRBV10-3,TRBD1,TGTGCCATCAGTGTTGCCGGGCAGGGGGCAACAGATACGCAGTATTTT,CAISVAGQGATDTQYF
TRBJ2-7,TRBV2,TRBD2,TGTGCCAGCAGTGGCAGCGGGCCGGGGGGAGAGCAGTACTTC,CASSGSGPGGEQYF
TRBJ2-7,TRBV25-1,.,TGTGCCAGCAGTCCCTTAGGAGGGGCAGGGTACTACGAGCAGTACTTC,CASSPLGGAGYYEQYF
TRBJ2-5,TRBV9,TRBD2,TGTGCCAGCAGCGTATCTAGCGGGAGGGAAGGAGAGACCCAGTACTTC,CASSVSSGREGETQYF
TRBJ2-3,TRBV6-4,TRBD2,TGTGCCAGCAGTGACTCGAGCGGGGGGCCCCCAGATACGCAGTATTTT,CASSDSSGGPPDTQYF
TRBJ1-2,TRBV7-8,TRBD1,TGTGCCAGCAGCTTCAGACAGGGGAACTATGGCTACACCTTC,CASSFRQGNYGYTF